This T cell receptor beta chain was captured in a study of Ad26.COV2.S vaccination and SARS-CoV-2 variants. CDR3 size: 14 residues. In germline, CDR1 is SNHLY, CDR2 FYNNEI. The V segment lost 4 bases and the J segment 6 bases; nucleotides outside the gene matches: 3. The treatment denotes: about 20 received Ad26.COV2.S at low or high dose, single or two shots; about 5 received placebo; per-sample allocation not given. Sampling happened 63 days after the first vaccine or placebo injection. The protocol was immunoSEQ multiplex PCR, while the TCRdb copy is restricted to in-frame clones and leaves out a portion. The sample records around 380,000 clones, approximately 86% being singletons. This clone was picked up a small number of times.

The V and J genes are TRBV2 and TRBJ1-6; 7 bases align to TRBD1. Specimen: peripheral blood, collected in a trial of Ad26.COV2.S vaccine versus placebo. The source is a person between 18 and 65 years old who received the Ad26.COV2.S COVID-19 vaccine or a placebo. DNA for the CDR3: TGTGCCAGCAGTGCGGACAGGAGTAATTCACCCCTCCACTTT. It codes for CASSADRSNSPLHF.